Listed here are 31 T cell receptor beta chains from one sample, sequenced in a study of cytomegalovirus exposure and HLA in healthy donors. The study ran its PCR with 60 Vbeta and 13 Jbeta primers. The table came from immunoSEQ multiplex PCR; TCRdb's copy has only in-frame clones and leaves some out. Here the sample spans tens of thousands of clones, approximately 70% being singletons. Sample: PBMCs. The receptors shown here come from a woman aged 55-69 years in good health and CMV-seropositive.

With regard to this clone: Different DNA sequences within this sample yield the same CDR3. The V gene is TRBV10-3, the J gene TRBJ2-7; 8 bases are a match to TRBD1. This CDR3 has 13 amino acids. Trimming at V came to 7 bases and at J to 5 bases, leaving 7 bases not matched to a gene. Germline CDR1 reads ENHRY; CDR2 reads SYGVKD. In nucleotides, the CDR3 is TGTGCCATCACTCAGGACAGGGAAAACGAGCAGTACTTC. It translates to CAITQDRENEQYF.

This chain connects TRBV6-4 to TRBJ1-5; 8 bases match TRBD1. The germline CDR1 and CDR2 sequences are MRHNA and SNTAGT. Unmatched junction bases numbered 5, after V lost 6 bases and J lost 7 bases. The CDR3 totals 13 residues. The chain's CDR3 is CASSLQGGQPQHF. The CDR3 nucleotides are TGTGCCAGCAGCCTACAGGGGGGACAGCCCCAGCATTTT.

This chain uses TRBV5-6 with TRBJ2-4; unclear D gene. Trimming left V 4 bases short and J 0 bases short, with 14 bases between. Germline V gene sequence: CDR1 SGHDT, CDR2 YYEEEE. The CDR3 covers 16 residues. The CDR3: CASSPANFLAKNIQYF. DNA of the CDR3: TGTGCCAGCAGCCCTGCCAACTTCTTAGCCAAAAACATTCAGTACTTC.

J is TRBJ1-5 and V is TRBV19, with 8 bases fitting TRBD1. V dropped 7 bases and J dropped 7; count of bases not matched to a gene: 12. Germline CDR1 and CDR2: LNHDA and SQIVND (reference sequence). This CDR3 is 15 amino acids long. CDR3 nucleotide sequence: TGTGCCAGTAACCAAGCCGGACAGGGCAGCCAGCCCCAGCATTTT. Translating gives CASNQAGQGSQPQHF.

The chain links TRBV6-5 to TRBJ2-7, with 7 bases fitting TRBD1. CDR3 size: 14 residues. The J segment lost 0 bases and the V segment lost 6 bases, leaving 5 bases of the junction unmatched. Germline CDR1 MNHEY, CDR2 SVGAGI. The CDR3 spells CASSSDRSSYEQYF. The CDR3 bases are TGTGCCAGCAGCTCGGACAGGAGCTCCTACGAGCAGTACTTC.

This clone has only one observation. The junction shows a germline mismatch at one end, possibly a read error. The V gene is TRBV7-9, the J gene TRBJ2-5; TRBD2 aligns across 7 bases. The CDR3 totals 15 residues. Germline values: CDR1 SEHNR, CDR2 FQNEAQ (reference sequence). This CDR3 reads CASSLGPSGQETRYF. The CDR3 DNA is TGTGCCAGCAGCTTGGGTCCTAGCGGCCAAGAGACCCGGTACTTC.

The chain combines TRBV6-1 with TRBJ1-1; possible D gene TRBD1, 5 bases. The CDR3 runs 14 residues. V lost 7 bases and J 0 bases, leaving 12 bases between the germline ends. Germline V CDR1 and CDR2: MNHNS, SASEGT. The CDR3 region is CASTSDRVNTEAFF. CDR3 nucleotide sequence: TGTGCCAGCACCTCAGACAGAGTGAACACTGAAGCTTTCTTT.

The chain is built from TRBV27 and TRBJ1-3; maybe TRBD1 (5 bases). V lost 3 bases to trimming and J lost 2 bases, with 8 bases between them. Looked up from germline, CDR1 is MNHEY and CDR2 is SMNVEV (reference sequence). The CDR3 consists of 14 residues. Here the CDR3 reads CASSFSGTGNTIYF. As DNA, the CDR3 is TGTGCCAGCAGTTTCTCAGGGACTGGAAACACCATATATTTT.

In the case of this clone: Other DNA sequences within the sample encode an identical CDR3. The chain links TRBV5-4 to TRBJ1-1, with D perhaps matching TRBD1 (6 bases). V lost 4 bases to trimming and J lost 7 bases, with 14 bases between them. The germline CDR1 and CDR2 sequences are SGHNT and YYREEE (reference sequence). This CDR3 has 13 residues. The CDR3, as DNA: TGTGCCAGCAGCCAAAACCCACAGGGTGAAGCTTTCTTT. As protein: CASSQNPQGEAFF. The variable domain in full, completed from reference TRBV5-4 and TRBJ1-1, reads ETGVTQSPTHLIKTRGQQVTLRCSSQSGHNTVSWYQQALGQGPQFIFQYYREEENGRGNFPPRFSGLQFPNYSSELNVNALELDDSALYLCASSQNPQGEAFFGQGTRLTVV.

The chain employs TRBV7-2 and TRBJ1-4, with D perhaps TRBD1 (5 bases). Germline V gives CDR1 SGHTA, CDR2 FQGNSA. The V gene lost 5 bases and the J gene lost 0 bases, with 13 bases spanning the gap. The CDR3 runs to 16 residues. CDR3 region: CASSRPRGATNEKLFF. The CDR3 nucleotides read TGTGCCAGCAGCCGCCCGCGGGGGGCAACTAATGAAAAACTGTTTTTT.

The chain employs TRBV7-2 and TRBJ2-6, with a possible D match to TRBD1 (5 bases). Germline V CDR1 and CDR2: SGHTA, FQGNSA. V was pared by 4 bases and J by 2 bases, with 9 bases between. CDR3 length equals 15 residues. The CDR3 sequence is CASSWGVTGANVLTF. DNA for the CDR3: TGTGCCAGCAGCTGGGGCGTGACTGGGGCCAACGTCCTGACTTTC.

V gene TRBV5-5 combines with J gene TRBJ1-1; TRBD1 might be the D (6 bases). The CDR3 loop spans 14 amino acids. Trimming took off 4 bases at V and 3 bases at J, with 13 bases between the two ends. Germline V gene lookup returns CDR1 SGHKS and CDR2 YYEKEE (reference sequence). The chain's CDR3 is CASSRQVLDTEAFF. CDR3 nucleotide sequence: TGTGCCAGCAGCCGACAGGTCCTGGACACTGAAGCTTTCTTT.

As regards this clone: One end of the junction does not line up with germline, which may come from a read error. V is TRBV19 and J is TRBJ2-1, with D perhaps matching TRBD2 (5 bases). Germline CDR1 reads LNHDA; CDR2 reads SQIVND (reference sequence). The CDR3 spans 15 residues. The CDR3 DNA reads TGTTCCAGTAGCCTCGGGGTCCTCTCCTACAATGAGCAGTTCTTC. As protein: CSSSLGVLSYNEQFF.

The chain carries TRBV19 and TRBJ2-1; D ambiguous. Germline values: CDR1 LNHDA, CDR2 SQIVND (reference sequence). This CDR3 is built from 14 residues. Trimming left V 3 bases short and J 4 bases short, with 10 bases between. CDR3 sequence reads: CASSMRKSYNEQFF. CDR3 nucleotides: TGTGCCAGTAGTATGCGTAAGTCATACAATGAGCAGTTCTTC.

This chain connects TRBV6-6 to TRBJ1-1; 8 bases match TRBD1. The germline V gene encodes CDR1 MNHNY and CDR2 SVGAGI (reference sequence). This CDR3 is 15 amino acids long. The J segment lost 1 base and the V segment lost 6 bases, leaving 7 bases of the junction unmatched. CDR3 coding DNA: TGTGCCAGCAGGGGGACAGGAGATTCGAACACTGAAGCTTTCTTT. Amino acid sequence: CASRGTGDSNTEAFF.

The sample holds one count of this clone. The CDR3 nucleotides are TGTGCCAGTAGTATAGGGGGACAGGGTATAGGGACTGAAGCTTTCTTT. Its protein product is CASSIGGQGIGTEAFF. The J gene is TRBJ1-1, the V gene TRBV19; TRBD1 matches at 9 bases. The trim removed 1 base at V and 5 bases at J, leaving 8 bases unmatched. In germline, CDR1 is LNHDA, CDR2 SQIVND (reference sequence). CDR3 size: 16 residues.

This chain uses TRBV18 with TRBJ2-7, with 7 bases fitting TRBD2. The CDR3 length is 15 residues. V lost 3 bases to trimming and J lost 9 bases; unmatched junction nucleotides: 14. Germline values: CDR1 KGHSH, CDR2 LQKENI. Here the CDR3 DNA reads TGTGCCAGCTCACCGTGGGGGGAGGGAACTGTATTGCAGTACTTC. This codes for CASSPWGEGTVLQYF.

The gene calls are TRBV7-8 and TRBJ2-3; TRBD2 matches at 11 bases. V was clipped by 5 bases and J by 3 bases; unmatched bases: 4. CDR1 and CDR2 (germline): SGHVS, FQNEAQ. This CDR3 has 15 amino acids. The CDR3 nucleotides read TGTGCCAGCAGCAAGGGACTAGCGGAGACAGATACGCAGTATTTT. As protein: CASSKGLAETDTQYF.

This chain connects TRBV19 to TRBJ1-2; 7 positions agree with TRBD1. J lost 8 bases, V lost 5 bases, and 11 bases had no gene match. CDR3 length equals 14 residues. Germline values: CDR1 LNHDA, CDR2 SQIVND (reference sequence). CDR3 loop: CASSRDRAEGGYTF. The CDR3 DNA follows: TGTGCCAGTAGTCGTGACAGGGCTGAGGGAGGCTACACCTTC.

This chain links TRBV27 with TRBJ1-1; a weak D match, TRBD1 (5 bases). V was shortened by 3 bases and J by 0 bases, with 8 bases between the two germline ends. Germline values: CDR1 MNHEY, CDR2 SMNVEV (reference sequence). CDR3 length equals 14 residues. CDR3 sequence reads: CASSLGLMNTEAFF. CDR3 DNA sequence: TGTGCCAGCAGTTTGGGACTGATGAACACTGAAGCTTTCTTT.

This clone showed up just a few times. V usage is TRBV18 and J usage is TRBJ2-7; D might be TRBD1 (5 bases). Deletions cut 0 bases from V and 2 bases from J, with 14 bases between. Germline V gene data show CDR1 as KGHSH and CDR2 as LQKENI. The CDR3 has 16 amino acids. The CDR3, as DNA: TGTGCCAGCTCACCACCGAACCCAGGGCCCCCCTACGAGCAGTACTTC. Protein product: CASSPPNPGPPYEQYF.

The V and J genes are TRBV7-2 and TRBJ1-2; D unresolved. V was shortened by 5 bases and J by 3 bases, with 13 bases between the two germline ends. Germline CDR1 and CDR2: SGHTA and FQGNSA. This CDR3 has 14 residues. CDR3 sequence (DNA): TGTGCCAGCAGCCTCAGGCCGTCTGACTATGGCTACACCTTC. Its translation is CASSLRPSDYGYTF.

The rearrangement links TRBV11-2 to TRBJ1-6; 10 nucleotides match TRBD1. The CDR3 runs to 16 residues. The germline V gene has CDR1 SGHAT and CDR2 FQNNGV. Unmatched junction bases numbered 10, after V lost 5 bases and J lost 9 bases. This CDR3 is CASSPRDRGLGSPLHF. The CDR3 DNA sequence: TGTGCCAGCAGCCCCCGAGACAGGGGGCTCGGTTCACCCCTCCACTTT. The whole variable domain, filled in from reference TRBV11-2 and TRBJ1-6, reads EAGVAQSPRYKIIEKRQSVAFWCNPISGHATLYWYQQILGQGPKLLIQFQNNGVVDDSQLPKDRFSAERLKGVDSTLKIQPAKLEDSAVYLCASSPRDRGLGSPLHFGNGTRLTVT.

This sequence joins TRBV5-5 and TRBJ2-3, with D possibly matching TRBD2 (5 bases). Trimming took 4 bases from V and 0 from J, leaving 12 bases between them. The CDR3 length is 15 residues. The V gene's germline CDR1 is SGHKS and CDR2 YYEKEE (reference sequence). The DNA of the CDR3 is TGTGCCAGCAGCCCCCAAGGACTGAGCACAGATACGCAGTATTTT. Translated: CASSPQGLSTDTQYF.

This sequence joins TRBV9 and TRBJ2-5; no reliable D call. V lost 0 bases and J 4 bases, leaving 7 bases between the germline ends. The CDR3 covers 13 residues. Looked up from germline, CDR1 is SGDLS and CDR2 is YYNGEE. The CDR3 region is CASSVDPGETQYF. The CDR3, as DNA: TGTGCCAGCAGCGTAGACCCGGGAGAGACCCAGTACTTC.

This clone was recorded a few times. This rearrangement joins TRBV7-2 to TRBJ2-7; D remains ambiguous. With 0 bases removed from V and 3 bases from J, the gap between germline ends came to 12 bases. Germline V gene lookup returns CDR1 SGHTA and CDR2 FQGNSA. The CDR3 consists of 15 residues. The CDR3 DNA follows: TGTGCCAGCAGCTTAGCGGGCCAAGGCTACTACGAGCAGTACTTC. This sequence encodes CASSLAGQGYYEQYF.

J is TRBJ1-1 and V is TRBV7-9; the D is unclear. Per germline, CDR1 SEHNR and CDR2 FQNEAQ (reference sequence). The length of the CDR3 is 11 residues. V was clipped by 5 bases and J by 5 bases, with 6 bases between them. The CDR3 DNA is TGTGCCAGCAGCCCTAAAACTGAAGCTTTCTTT. As protein: CASSPKTEAFF.

A single count supports this clone. The V gene is TRBV5-4, the J gene TRBJ1-6; D not resolved. Trimming shortened V by 2 bases and J by 13 bases, and 10 bases separated the two germline ends. The CDR3 has 12 residues. Germline CDR1 and CDR2: SGHNT and YYREEE (reference sequence). The CDR3 DNA follows: TGTGCCAGCAGCTTCGGCGGATTGCCCCTCCACTTT. This gives the protein CASSFGGLPLHF.

The chain combines TRBV7-2 with TRBJ2-3; the match to TRBD2 covers 8 bases. Germline lookup yields CDR1 SGHTA and CDR2 FQGNSA. This CDR3 spans 15 amino acids. The ends lost 1 base at V and 4 bases at J; junction bases unmatched: 4. The CDR3 sequence: CASSLERGWSDTQYF. As DNA, the CDR3 is TGTGCCAGCAGCTTAGAGCGGGGGTGGTCAGATACGCAGTATTTT.

The genes are TRBV12-5 and TRBJ1-6; D remains ambiguous. V lost 3 bases and J lost 6, with 9 bases in between. CDR1 LGHNT and CDR2 FRNRAP come from the germline V gene. The CDR3 sequence is 14 residues long. The CDR3: CASGLGGLNSPLHF. The CDR3 region has the DNA TGTGCTAGTGGTTTAGGCGGTCTTAATTCACCCCTCCACTTT.

This clone was recorded only once. The rearrangement joins TRBV29-1 to TRBJ2-1, with 9 bases aligning to TRBD1. The germline CDR1 and CDR2 sequences are SQVTM and ANQGSEA. The CDR3 contains 11 residues. The ends lost 7 bases at V and 7 bases at J; junction bases unmatched: 2. The DNA for the CDR3 is TGCAGCGCCGGACAGGGGAATGAGCAGTTCTTC. Its translation is CSAGQGNEQFF.